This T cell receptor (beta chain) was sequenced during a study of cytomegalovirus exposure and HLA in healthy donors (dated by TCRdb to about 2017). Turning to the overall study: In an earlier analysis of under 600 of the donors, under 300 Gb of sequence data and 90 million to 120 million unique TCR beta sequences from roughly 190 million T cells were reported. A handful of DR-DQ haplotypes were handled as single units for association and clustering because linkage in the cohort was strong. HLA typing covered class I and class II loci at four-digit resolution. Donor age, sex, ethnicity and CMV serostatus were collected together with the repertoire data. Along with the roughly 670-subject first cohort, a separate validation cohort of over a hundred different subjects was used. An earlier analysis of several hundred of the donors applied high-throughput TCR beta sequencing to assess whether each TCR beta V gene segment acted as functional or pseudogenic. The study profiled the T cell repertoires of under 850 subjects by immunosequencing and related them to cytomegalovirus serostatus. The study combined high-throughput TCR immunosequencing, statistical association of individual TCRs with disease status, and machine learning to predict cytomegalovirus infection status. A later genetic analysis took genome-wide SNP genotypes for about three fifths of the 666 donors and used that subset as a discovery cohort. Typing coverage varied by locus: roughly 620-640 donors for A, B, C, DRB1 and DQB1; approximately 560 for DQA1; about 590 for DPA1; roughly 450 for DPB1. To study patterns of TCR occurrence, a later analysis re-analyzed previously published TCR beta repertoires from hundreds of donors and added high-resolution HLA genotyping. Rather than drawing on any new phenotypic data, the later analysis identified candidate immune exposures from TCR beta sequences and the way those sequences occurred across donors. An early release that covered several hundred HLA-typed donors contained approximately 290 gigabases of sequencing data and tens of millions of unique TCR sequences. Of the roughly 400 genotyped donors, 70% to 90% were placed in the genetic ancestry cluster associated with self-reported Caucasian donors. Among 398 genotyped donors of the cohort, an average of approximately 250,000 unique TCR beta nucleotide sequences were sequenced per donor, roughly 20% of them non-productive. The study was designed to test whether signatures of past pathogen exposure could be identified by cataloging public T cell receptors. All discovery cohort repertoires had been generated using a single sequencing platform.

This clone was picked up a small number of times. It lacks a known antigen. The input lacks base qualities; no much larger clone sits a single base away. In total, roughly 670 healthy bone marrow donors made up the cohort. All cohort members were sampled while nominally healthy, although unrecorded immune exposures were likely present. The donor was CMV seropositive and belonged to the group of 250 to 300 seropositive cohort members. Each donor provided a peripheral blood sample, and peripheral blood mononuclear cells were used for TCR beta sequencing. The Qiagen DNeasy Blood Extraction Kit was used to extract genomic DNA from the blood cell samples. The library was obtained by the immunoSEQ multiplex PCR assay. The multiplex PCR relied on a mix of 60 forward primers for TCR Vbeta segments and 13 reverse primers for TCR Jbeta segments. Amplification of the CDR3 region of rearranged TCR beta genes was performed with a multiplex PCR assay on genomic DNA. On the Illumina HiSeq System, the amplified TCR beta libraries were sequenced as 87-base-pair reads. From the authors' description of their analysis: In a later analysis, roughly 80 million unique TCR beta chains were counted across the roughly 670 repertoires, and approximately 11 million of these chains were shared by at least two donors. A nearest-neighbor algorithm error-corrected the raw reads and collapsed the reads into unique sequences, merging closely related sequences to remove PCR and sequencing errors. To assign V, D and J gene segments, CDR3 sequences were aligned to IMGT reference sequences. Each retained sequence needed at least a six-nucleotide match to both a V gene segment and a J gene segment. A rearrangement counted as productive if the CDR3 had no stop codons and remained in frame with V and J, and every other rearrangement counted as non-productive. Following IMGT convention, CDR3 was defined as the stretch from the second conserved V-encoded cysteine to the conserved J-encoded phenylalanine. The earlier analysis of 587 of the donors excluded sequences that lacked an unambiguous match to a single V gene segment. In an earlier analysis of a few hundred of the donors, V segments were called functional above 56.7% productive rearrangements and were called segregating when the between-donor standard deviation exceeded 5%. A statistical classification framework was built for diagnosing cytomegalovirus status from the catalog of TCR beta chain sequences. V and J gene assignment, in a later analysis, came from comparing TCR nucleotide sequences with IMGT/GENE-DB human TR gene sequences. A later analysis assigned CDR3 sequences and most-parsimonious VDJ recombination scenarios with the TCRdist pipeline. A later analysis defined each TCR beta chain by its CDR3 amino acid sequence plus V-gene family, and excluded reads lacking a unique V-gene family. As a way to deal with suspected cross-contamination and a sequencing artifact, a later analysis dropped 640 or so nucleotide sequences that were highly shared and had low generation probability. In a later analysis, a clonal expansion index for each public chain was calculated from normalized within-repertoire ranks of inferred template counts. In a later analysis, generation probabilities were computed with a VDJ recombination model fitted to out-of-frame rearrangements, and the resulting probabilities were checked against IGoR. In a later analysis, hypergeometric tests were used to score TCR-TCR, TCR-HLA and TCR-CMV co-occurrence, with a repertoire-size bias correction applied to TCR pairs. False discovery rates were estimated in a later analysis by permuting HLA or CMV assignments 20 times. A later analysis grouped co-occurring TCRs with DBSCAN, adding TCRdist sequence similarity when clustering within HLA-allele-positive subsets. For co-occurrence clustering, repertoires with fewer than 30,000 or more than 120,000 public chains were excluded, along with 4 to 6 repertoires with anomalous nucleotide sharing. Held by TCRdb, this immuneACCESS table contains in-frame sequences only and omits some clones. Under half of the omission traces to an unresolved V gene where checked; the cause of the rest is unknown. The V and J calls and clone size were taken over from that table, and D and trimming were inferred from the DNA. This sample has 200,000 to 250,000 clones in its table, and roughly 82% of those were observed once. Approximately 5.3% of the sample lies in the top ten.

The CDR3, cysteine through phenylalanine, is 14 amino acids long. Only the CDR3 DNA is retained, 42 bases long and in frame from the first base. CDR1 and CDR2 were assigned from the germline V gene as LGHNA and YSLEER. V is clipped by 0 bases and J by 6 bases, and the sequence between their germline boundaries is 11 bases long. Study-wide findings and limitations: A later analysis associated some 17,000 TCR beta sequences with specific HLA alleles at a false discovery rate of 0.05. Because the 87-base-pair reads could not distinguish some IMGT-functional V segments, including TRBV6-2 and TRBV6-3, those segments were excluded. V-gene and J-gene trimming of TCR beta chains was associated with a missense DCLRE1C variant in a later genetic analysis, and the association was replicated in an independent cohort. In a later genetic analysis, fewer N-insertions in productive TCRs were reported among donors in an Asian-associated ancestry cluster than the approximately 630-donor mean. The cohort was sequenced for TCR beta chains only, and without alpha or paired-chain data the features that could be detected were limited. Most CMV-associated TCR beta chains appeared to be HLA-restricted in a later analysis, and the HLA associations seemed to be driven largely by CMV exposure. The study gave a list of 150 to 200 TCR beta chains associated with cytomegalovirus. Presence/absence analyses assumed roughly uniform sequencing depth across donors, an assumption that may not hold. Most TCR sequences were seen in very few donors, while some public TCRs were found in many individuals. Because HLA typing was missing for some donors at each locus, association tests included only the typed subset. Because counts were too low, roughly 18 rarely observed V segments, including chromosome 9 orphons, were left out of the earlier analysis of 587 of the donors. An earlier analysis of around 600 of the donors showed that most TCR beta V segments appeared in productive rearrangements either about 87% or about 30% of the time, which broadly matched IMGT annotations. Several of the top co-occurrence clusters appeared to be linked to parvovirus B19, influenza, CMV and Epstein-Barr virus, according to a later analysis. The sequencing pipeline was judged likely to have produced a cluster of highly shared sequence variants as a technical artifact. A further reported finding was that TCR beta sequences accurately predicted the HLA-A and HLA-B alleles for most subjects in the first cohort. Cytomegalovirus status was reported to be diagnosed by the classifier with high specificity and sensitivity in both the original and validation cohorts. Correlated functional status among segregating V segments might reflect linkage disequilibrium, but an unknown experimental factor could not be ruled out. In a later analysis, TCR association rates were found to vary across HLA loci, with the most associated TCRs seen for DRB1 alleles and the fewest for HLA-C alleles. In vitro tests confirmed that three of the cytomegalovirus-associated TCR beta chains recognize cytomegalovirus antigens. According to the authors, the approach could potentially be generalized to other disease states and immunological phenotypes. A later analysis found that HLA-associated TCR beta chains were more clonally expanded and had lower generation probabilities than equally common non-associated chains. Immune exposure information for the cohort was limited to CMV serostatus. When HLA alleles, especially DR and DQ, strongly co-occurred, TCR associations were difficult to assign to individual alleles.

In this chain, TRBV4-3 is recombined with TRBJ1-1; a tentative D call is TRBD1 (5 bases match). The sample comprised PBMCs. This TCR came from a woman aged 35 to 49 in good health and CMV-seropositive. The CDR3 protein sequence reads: CASSQDYGGAEAFF. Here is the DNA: TGCGCCAGCAGCCAAGATTATGGGGGGGCTGAAGCTTTCTTT.